The clone carrying this T cell receptor (beta chain) was counted at least ten times. Its antigen is not identified. These data are taken from a study of neurological immune-mediated disorders. The study, taken as a whole, reports: TCR clonal expansion peaked in HTLV-1-associated myelopathy patients and was lowest in multiple sclerosis patients.

TCRdb re-called the 5' RACE reads through MiXCR, storing one row per CDR3 protein. The table lists tens of thousands of distinct CDR3 sequences, about a tenth of them singletons, with approximately 6.9% in the top ten. The study built unsorted libraries from 2 million PBMCs kept at -80 C. V was shortened by 1 base and J by 11 bases, with 12 bases between the two germline ends. This CDR3 has 13 residues. CDR1 and CDR2 from the germline V gene are MGHRA and YSYEKL. The receptor's source is a woman aged 25 to 39 with HTLV-1-associated myelopathy (HAM/TSP). Source material: PBMCs. The gene calls are TRBV4-1 and TRBJ2-1; D remains ambiguous. CDR3 sequence (DNA): TGCGCCAGCAGCCAAGTCTTGGCTGAGAAGCAGTTCTTC. Encoded protein: CASSQVLAEKQFF.